This TCR beta chain was sequenced in a study of Tregs in tolerant kidney transplant recipients. Study-wide points: Activated donor B cell expansion appeared to reveal the most relevant donor-specific TCRbeta repertoire. Validation in larger populations is needed because few patients were studied.

V shed 0 bases and J 1 base; nucleotides not matched to a gene: 3. The CDR3 sequence is 17 residues long. CDR1 and CDR2 from the germline V gene are LNHNV and YYDKDF (reference sequence). Thawed PBMCs were FACS-sorted into unstimulated CD4+CD25+CD127- regulatory T cells, CD4+CD25- non-regulatory cells, CD4 and CD8 cells. For this clone: As yet, its antigen is unknown.

TCRdb's copy holds only in-frame clones and misses some; the assay was immunoSEQ multiplex PCR. The table shows around 230,000 clones, with 80% to 85% occurring only once. The source of this sequence is a human donor in good health. The sequenced material came from CD4+ T cells from blood. The J gene is TRBJ2-3, the V gene TRBV15; 11 bases match TRBD2. The CDR3, as DNA: TGTGCCACCAGCAGAGACGCACTAGCGGGGGGCACAGATACGCAGTATTTT. Protein sequence: CATSRDALAGGTDTQYF.